Sequencing of this T cell receptor (beta chain) was carried out in a study of cytomegalovirus exposure and HLA in healthy donors. PCR was performed using 60 Vbeta and 13 Jbeta primers. Clones were read by immunoSEQ multiplex PCR, and TCRdb kept only the in-frame ones, dropping some. Of around 110,000 clones listed, around 60% are singletons. CDR1 SGHAT and CDR2 FQDESV come from the germline V gene (reference sequence). The V and J ends lost 5 bases and 3 bases respectively, with 11 bases between them. This CDR3 comprises 13 residues. The rearrangement joins TRBV11-1 to TRBJ2-7, with D uncertain. Sequencing was carried out using PBMCs. The source is a woman aged 40 to 50 in good health and CMV-seropositive. In DNA, the CDR3 is TGTGCCAGCAGCGTGGGTCGGGTCTACGAGCAGTACTTC. This sequence encodes CASSVGRVYEQYF. Full variable domain (rest looked up from reference TRBV11-1 and TRBJ2-7): EAEVAQSPRYKITEKSQAVAFWCDPISGHATLYWYRQILGQGPELLVQFQDESVVDDSQLPKDRFSAERLKGVDSTLKIQPAELGDSAMYLCASSVGRVYEQYFGPGTRLTVT.